This note documents a single T cell receptor beta chain sequence. This record comes from a study of blood T cell repertoires in COVID-19. Profiled with immunoSEQ multiplex PCR; TCRdb holds only in-frame clones, not every one. The table includes some 200,000 clones, roughly four fifths detected once. Germline assignment: CDR1 KGHSH and CDR2 LQKENI. The CDR3 is 15 residues long. The V gene lost 2 bases and the J gene lost 0 bases, with 9 bases spanning the gap. Sequencing used peripheral blood. This TCR was recovered from a woman aged 60-75 years with acute or convalescent COVID-19. The chain carries TRBV18 and TRBJ2-3, with D tentatively TRBD2 (5 bases). The CDR3 protein is CASSPVRTSTDTQYF. The CDR3 DNA sequence: TGTGCCAGCTCACCAGTCCGGACTAGCACAGATACGCAGTATTTT.